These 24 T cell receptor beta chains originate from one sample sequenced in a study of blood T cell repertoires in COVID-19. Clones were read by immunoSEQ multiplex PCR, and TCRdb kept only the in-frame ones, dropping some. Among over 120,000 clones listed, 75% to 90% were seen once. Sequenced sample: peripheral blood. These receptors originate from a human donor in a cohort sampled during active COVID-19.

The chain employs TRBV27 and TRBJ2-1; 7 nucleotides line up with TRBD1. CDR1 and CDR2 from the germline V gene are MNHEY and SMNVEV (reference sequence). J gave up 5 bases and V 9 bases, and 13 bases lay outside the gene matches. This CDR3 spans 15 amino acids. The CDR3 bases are TGTGCCAGTGCCAGACCGGGACAGATTAACAATGAGCAGTTCTTC. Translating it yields CASARPGQINNEQFF.

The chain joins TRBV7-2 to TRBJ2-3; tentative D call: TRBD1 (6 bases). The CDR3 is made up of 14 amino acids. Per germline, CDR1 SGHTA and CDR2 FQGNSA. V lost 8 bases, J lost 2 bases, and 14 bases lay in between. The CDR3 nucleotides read TGTGCCAGCGCCATGGGGGCGCACACAGATACGCAGTATTTT. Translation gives CASAMGAHTDTQYF.

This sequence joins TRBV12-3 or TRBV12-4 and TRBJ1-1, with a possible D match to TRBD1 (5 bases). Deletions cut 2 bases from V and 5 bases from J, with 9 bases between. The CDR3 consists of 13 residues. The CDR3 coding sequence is TGTGCCAGCAGTTTACGGCCAGGGACTGAAGCTTTCTTT. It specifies CASSLRPGTEAFF.

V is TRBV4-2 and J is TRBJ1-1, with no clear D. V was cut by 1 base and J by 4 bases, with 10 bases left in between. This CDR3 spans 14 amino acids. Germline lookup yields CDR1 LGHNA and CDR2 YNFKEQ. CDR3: CASSQGGLSTEAFF. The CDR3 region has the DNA TGTGCCAGCAGCCAAGGAGGGTTGAGCACTGAAGCTTTCTTT.

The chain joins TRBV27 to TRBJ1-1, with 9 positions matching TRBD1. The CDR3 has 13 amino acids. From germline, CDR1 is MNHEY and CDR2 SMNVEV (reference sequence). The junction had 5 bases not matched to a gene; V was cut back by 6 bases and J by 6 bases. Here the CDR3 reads CASRQTGGPEAFF. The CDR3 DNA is TGTGCCAGCAGGCAAACAGGGGGCCCTGAAGCTTTCTTT.

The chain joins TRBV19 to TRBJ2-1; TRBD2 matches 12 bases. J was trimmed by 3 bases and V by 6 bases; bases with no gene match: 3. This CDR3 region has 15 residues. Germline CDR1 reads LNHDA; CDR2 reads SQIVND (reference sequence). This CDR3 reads CASRPGLAGYNEQFF. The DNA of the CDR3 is TGTGCCAGTAGGCCGGGACTAGCGGGCTACAATGAGCAGTTCTTC.

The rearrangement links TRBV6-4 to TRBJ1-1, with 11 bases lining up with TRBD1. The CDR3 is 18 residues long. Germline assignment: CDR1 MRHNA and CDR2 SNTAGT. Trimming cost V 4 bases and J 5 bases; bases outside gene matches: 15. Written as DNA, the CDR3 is TGTGCCAGCAGTGCCCCTCGGACAGGGGGCCGCGAGCGAACTGAAGCTTTCTTT. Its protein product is CASSAPRTGGRERTEAFF.

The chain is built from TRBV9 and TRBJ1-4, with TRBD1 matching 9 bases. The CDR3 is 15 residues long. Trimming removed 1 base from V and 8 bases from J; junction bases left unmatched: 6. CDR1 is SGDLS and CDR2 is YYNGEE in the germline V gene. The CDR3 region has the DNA TGTGCCAGCAGCGTAACGGGACAGGGCAGGGAAAAACTGTTTTTT. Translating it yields CASSVTGQGREKLFF.

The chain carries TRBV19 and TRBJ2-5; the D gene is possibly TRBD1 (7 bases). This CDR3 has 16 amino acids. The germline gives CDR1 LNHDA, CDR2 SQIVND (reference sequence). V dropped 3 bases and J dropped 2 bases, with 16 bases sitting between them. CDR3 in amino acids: CASSIGQGGRQETQYF. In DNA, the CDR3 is TGTGCCAGTAGTATCGGGCAGGGGGGTCGGCAAGAGACCCAGTACTTC.

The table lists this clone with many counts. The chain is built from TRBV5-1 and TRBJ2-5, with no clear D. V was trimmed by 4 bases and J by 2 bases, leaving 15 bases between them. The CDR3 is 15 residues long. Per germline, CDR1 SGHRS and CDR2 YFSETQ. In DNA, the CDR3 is TGCGCCAGCAGCCCGTCTCCCGAGACACAAGAGACCCAGTACTTC. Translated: CASSPSPETQETQYF.

CDR3 sequence (DNA): TGTGCCAGCAGCCCTCCGGGACAGGGATCAACCGACCCAGGGAACACTGAAGCTTTCTTT. Translation gives CASSPPGQGSTDPGNTEAFF. The rearrangement links TRBV5-5 to TRBJ1-1; 9 bases align to TRBD1. The V gene end was trimmed by 4 bases and the J gene end by 1 base; junction bases not matched to a gene: 20. Germline assignment: CDR1 SGHKS and CDR2 YYEKEE (reference sequence). This CDR3 is 20 amino acids long. Variable domain in full (rest from reference TRBV5-5 and TRBJ1-1): DAGVTQSPTHLIKTRGQQVTLRCSPISGHKSVSWYQQVLGQGPQFIFQYYEKEERGRGNFPDRFSARQFPNYSSELNVNALLLGDSALYLCASSPPGQGSTDPGNTEAFFGQGTRLTVV.

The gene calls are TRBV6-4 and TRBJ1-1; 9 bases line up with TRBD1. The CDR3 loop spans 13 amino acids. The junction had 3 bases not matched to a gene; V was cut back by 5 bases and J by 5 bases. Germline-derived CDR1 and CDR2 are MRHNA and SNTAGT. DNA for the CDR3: TGTGCCAGCAGTAGGACAGGGGAGACTGAAGCTTTCTTT. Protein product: CASSRTGETEAFF.

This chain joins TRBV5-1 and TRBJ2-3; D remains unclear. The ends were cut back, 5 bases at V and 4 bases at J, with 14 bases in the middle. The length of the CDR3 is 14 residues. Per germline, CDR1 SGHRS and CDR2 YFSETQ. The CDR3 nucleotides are TGCGCCAGCAGTCCTCAGCCGGGTGCAGATACGCAGTATTTT. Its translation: CASSPQPGADTQYF.

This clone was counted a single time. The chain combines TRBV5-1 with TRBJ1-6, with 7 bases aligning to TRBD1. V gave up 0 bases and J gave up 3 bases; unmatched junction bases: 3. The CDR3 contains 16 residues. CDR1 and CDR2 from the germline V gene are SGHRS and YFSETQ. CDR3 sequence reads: CASSLGQGHYNSPLHF. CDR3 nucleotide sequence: TGCGCCAGCAGCTTGGGACAGGGCCACTATAATTCACCCCTCCACTTT.

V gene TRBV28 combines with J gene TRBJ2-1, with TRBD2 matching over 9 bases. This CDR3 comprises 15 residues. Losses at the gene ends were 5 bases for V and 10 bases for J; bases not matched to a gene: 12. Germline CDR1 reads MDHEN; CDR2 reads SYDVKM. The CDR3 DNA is TGTGCCAGCAGTCTCCCTGGCGGGAGGGCATGGGAGCAGTTCTTC. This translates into CASSLPGGRAWEQFF.

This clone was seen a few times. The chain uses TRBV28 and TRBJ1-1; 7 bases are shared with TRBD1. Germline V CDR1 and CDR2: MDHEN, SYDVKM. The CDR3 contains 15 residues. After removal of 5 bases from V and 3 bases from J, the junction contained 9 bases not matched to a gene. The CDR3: CASSPRDRVDTEAFF. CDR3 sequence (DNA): TGTGCCAGCAGTCCCCGAGACAGGGTAGACACTGAAGCTTTCTTT.

This chain's CDR3 is CASSSFRQGKETQYF. The CDR3 region has the DNA TGTGCCAGCTCATCATTTCGACAGGGAAAAGAGACCCAGTACTTC. The gene calls are TRBV18 and TRBJ2-5; 7 bases map to TRBD1. Looked up from germline, CDR1 is KGHSH and CDR2 is LQKENI. Losses at the gene ends were 5 bases for V and 3 bases for J; bases not matched to a gene: 9. CDR3 length: 15 amino acids.

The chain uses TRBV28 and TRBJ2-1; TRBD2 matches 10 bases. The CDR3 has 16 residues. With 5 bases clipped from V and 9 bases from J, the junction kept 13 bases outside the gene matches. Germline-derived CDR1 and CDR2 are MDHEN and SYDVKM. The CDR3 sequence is CASSPPSGGAQSEQFF. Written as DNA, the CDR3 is TGTGCCAGCAGTCCACCCAGCGGGGGGGCGCAGAGTGAGCAGTTCTTC.

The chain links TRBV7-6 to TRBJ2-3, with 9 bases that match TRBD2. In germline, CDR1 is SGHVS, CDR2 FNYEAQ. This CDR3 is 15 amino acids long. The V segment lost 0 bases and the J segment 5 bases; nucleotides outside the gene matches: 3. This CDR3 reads CASSLARGGIDTQYF. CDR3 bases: TGTGCCAGCAGCTTAGCGCGGGGGGGTATAGATACGCAGTATTTT.

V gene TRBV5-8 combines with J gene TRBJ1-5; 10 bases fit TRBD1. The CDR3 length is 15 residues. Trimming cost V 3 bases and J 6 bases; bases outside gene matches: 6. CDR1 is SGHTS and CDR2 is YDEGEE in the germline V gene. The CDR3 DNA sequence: TGTGCCAGCAGCTGGGAGACAGGGGGCTCTCAGCCCCAGCATTTT. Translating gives CASSWETGGSQPQHF.

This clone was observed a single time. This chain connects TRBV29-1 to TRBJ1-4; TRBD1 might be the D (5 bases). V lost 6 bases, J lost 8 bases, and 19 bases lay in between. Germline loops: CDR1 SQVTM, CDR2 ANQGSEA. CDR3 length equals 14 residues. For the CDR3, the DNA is TGCAGCGTGAGGGACCTCCGGGAGAGGGAAAAACTGTTTTTT. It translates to CSVRDLREREKLFF.

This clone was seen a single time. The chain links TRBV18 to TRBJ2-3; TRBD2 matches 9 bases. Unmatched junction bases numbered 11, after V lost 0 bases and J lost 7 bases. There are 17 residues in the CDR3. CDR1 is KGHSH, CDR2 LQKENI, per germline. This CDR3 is CASSPPRGSGRTHTQYF. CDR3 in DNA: TGTGCCAGCTCACCACCCCGGGGGAGCGGGAGGACCCATACGCAGTATTTT. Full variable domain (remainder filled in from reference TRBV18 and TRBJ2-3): NAGVMQNPRHLVRRRGQEARLRCSPMKGHSHVYWYRQLPEEGLKFMVYLQKENIIDESGMPKERFSAEFPKEGPSILRIQQVVRGDSAAYFCASSPPRGSGRTHTQYFGPGTRLTVL.

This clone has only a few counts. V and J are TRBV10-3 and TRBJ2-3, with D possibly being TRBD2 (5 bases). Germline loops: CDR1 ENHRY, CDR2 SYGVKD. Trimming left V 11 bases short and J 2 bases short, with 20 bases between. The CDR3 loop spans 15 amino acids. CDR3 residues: CASSLAGQITDTQYF. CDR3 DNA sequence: TGTGCCTCCTCTCTTGCGGGCCAAATCACAGATACGCAGTATTTT.

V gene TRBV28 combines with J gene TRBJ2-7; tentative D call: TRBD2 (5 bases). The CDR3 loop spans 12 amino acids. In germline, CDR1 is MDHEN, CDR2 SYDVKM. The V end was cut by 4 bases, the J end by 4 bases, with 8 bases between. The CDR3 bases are TGTGCCAGCAGTTCAGGCGGGTACGAGCAGTACTTC. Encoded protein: CASSSGGYEQYF.